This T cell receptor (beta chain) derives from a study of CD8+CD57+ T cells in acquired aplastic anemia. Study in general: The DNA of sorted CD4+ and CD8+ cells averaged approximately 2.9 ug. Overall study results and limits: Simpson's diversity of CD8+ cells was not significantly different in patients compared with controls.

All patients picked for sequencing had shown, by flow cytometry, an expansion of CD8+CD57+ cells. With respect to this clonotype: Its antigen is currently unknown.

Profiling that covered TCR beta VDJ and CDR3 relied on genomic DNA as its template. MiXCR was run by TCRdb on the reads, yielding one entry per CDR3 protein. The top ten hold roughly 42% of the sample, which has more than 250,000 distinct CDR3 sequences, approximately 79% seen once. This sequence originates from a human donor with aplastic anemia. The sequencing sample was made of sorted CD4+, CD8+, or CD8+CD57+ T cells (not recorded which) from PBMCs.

The CDR3 bases are TGTGCCAGCAGCCCCAGGTCGTCTGGCTACACCTTC. Translation gives CASSPRSSGYTF. This sequence joins TRBV7-2 and TRBJ1-2; D not certain. V was shortened by 5 bases and J by 7 bases, with 11 bases between the two germline ends. From germline, CDR1 is SGHTA and CDR2 FQGNSA. The CDR3 length is 12 residues.